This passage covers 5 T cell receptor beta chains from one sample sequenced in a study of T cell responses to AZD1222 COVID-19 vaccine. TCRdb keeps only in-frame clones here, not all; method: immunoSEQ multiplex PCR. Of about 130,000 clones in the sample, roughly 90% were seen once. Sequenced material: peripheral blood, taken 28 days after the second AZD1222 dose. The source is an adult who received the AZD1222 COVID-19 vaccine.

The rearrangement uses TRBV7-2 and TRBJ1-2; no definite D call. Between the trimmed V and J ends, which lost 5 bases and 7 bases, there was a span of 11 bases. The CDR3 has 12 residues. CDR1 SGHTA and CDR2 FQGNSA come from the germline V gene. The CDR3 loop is CASSHAIIGYTF. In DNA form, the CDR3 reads TGTGCCAGCAGCCACGCGATTATTGGCTACACCTTC. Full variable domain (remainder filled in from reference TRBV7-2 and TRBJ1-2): GAGVSQSPSNKVTEKGKDVELRCDPISGHTALYWYRQSLGQGLEFLIYFQGNSAPDKSGLPSDRFSAERTGGSVSTLTIQRTQQEDSAVYLCASSHAIIGYTFGSGTRLTVV.

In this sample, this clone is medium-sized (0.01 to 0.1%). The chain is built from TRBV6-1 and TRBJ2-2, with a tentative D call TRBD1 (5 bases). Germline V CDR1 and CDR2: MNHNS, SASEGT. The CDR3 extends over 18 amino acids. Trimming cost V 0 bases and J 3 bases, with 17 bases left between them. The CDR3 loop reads CASSEADTDKPHTGELFF. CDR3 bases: TGTGCCAGCAGTGAAGCGGACACGGACAAACCGCACACCGGGGAGCTGTTTTTT.

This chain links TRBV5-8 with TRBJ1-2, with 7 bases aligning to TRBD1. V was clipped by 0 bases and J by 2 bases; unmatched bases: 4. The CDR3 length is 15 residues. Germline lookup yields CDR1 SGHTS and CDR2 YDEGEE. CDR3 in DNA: TGTGCCAGCAGCTTGGGTGGGGGACAGAACTATGGCTACACCTTC. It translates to CASSLGGGQNYGYTF.

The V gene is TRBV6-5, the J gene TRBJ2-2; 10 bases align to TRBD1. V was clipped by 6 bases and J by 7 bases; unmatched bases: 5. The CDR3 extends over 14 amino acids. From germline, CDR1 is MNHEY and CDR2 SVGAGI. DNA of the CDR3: TGTGCCAGCAGGGGGACAGGGGAGAGCGGGGAGCTGTTTTTT. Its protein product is CASRGTGESGELFF.

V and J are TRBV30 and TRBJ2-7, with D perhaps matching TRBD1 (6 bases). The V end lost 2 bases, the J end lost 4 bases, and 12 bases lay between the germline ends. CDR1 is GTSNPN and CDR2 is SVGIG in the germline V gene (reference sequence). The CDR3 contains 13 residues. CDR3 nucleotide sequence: TGTGCCTGGAGTAAGGGGGTGACTTACGAGCAGTACTTC. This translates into CAWSKGVTYEQYF.